Presented here are 20 T cell receptor beta chains from one specimen sequenced in a study of T cell responses to AZD1222 COVID-19 vaccine (dated by TCRdb to 2020 to 2022). The time point label, as the study defines it: about 28 days (+/-7) after the second vaccine dose. To prepare the library, the immunoSEQ multiplex PCR assay was applied. TCRdb mirrors the immuneACCESS table, restricted to in-frame sequences. Some clones are absent from its copies; in checked studies, under half trace to an unresolved V gene, and the reason for the others is unknown. Within this sample are about 120,000 clones, with around 87% of them counted one time only. The ten largest clones capture over 2.5% of the sample. The specimen was peripheral blood, collected 28 days after the second AZD1222 dose. The receptors derive from an adult who received the AZD1222 COVID-19 vaccine.

The chain employs TRBV18 and TRBJ2-1; unclear D gene. CDR1 and CDR2 (germline): KGHSH, LQKENI. CDR3 length equals 13 residues. Trimming took off 6 bases at V and 4 bases at J, with 10 bases between the two ends. CDR3 in amino acids: CASSPADYNEQFF. CDR3 coding DNA: TGTGCCAGCTCCCCAGCAGATTACAATGAGCAGTTCTTC.

This clone was picked up one time. This chain joins TRBV28 and TRBJ2-3; 8 nucleotides line up with TRBD2. Losses at the gene ends were 6 bases for V and 2 bases for J; bases not matched to a gene: 7. This CDR3 region has 15 residues. CDR1 is MDHEN and CDR2 is SYDVKM in the germline V gene. CDR3 in DNA: TGTGCCAGCAGCTCGGGAGCGGGAGACACAGATACGCAGTATTTT. The encoded protein is CASSSGAGDTDTQYF.

This clone was seen once. The CDR3 here is CASSPSSGGLQETQYF. In nucleotides, the CDR3 is TGTGCCAGCAGCCCGAGTAGCGGGGGGCTGCAAGAGACCCAGTACTTC. The V gene is TRBV11-2, the J gene TRBJ2-5; 10 bases are a match to TRBD2. The CDR3 has 16 amino acids. The germline V gene has CDR1 SGHAT and CDR2 FQNNGV. The trim removed 5 bases at V and 2 bases at J, leaving 8 bases unmatched.

This clone was counted once. CDR3 sequence reads: CASSLSDPGPLLRSYEQYF. The CDR3 DNA is TGTGCCAGCTCACTTTCGGACCCGGGACCCCTGCTAAGATCCTACGAGCAGTACTTC. The chain has TRBV18 and TRBJ2-7; possibly TRBD1 or TRBD2 for D (5 bases each). V lost 4 bases and J 1 base, leaving 26 bases between the germline ends. The V gene's germline CDR1 is KGHSH and CDR2 LQKENI. The CDR3 has 19 amino acids.

This chain links TRBV7-9 with TRBJ1-5, with D unresolved. CDR3 length: 14 amino acids. V lost 1 base, J lost 6 bases, and 10 bases lay in between. The germline CDR1 and CDR2 sequences are SEHNR and FQNEAQ (reference sequence). The CDR3, as DNA: TGTGCCAGCAGCTTAGGCCCCGGGGTTCAGCCCCAGCATTTT. Amino acid sequence: CASSLGPGVQPQHF.

The chain links TRBV12-3 or TRBV12-4 to TRBJ1-6, with D uncertain. The V end lost 6 bases, the J end lost 7 bases, and 10 bases lay between the germline ends. There are 13 residues in the CDR3. CDR3 in amino acids: CASRDVENSPLHF. Written as DNA, the CDR3 is TGTGCCAGCAGGGACGTTGAGAATTCACCCCTCCACTTT.

The chain joins TRBV5-1 to TRBJ1-6, with D possibly matching TRBD1 (5 bases). Germline lookup yields CDR1 SGHRS and CDR2 YFSETQ. The V end lost 4 bases, the J end lost 8 bases, and 13 bases lay between the germline ends. The CDR3 spans 14 residues. CDR3 sequence (DNA): TGCGCCAGCAGCCCGGGGGACTACTATTCACCCCTCCACTTT. Protein sequence: CASSPGDYYSPLHF.

This clone appeared a single time. The chain recombines TRBV27 with TRBJ1-5; D not resolved. Looked up from germline, CDR1 is MNHEY and CDR2 is SMNVEV (reference sequence). Trimming removed 6 bases at V and 9 bases at J, with 15 bases between. The CDR3 is made up of 13 amino acids. The chain's CDR3 is CASRPSLYLPQHF. As DNA, the CDR3 is TGTGCCAGCAGACCTAGTTTGTACTTGCCCCAGCATTTT.

This clone occurred once. The chain employs TRBV5-1 and TRBJ1-1; possibly TRBD1 for D (5 bases). Deletions cut 2 bases from V and 1 base from J, with 12 bases between. The CDR3 runs to 15 residues. The germline CDR1 and CDR2 sequences are SGHRS and YFSETQ. The CDR3 reads CASSFRDLGNTEAFF. The CDR3 DNA follows: TGCGCCAGCAGCTTCCGGGACTTGGGGAACACTGAAGCTTTCTTT.

The chain joins TRBV4-3 to TRBJ1-5, with D unresolved. This CDR3 has 15 amino acids. Trimming left V 2 bases short and J 7 bases short, with 15 bases between. Germline V lookup: CDR1 LGHNA, CDR2 YSLEER. For the CDR3, the DNA is TGCGCCAGCAGCCAACGGGCTCAGCAAGGCCAGCCCCAGCATTTT. This encodes CASSQRAQQGQPQHF.

CDR3 nucleotides: TGTGCCAGCAGGACAGGGGGCCCTCTCTATGGCTACACCTTC. Its translation is CASRTGGPLYGYTF. V and J are TRBV28 and TRBJ1-2; TRBD1 matches 10 bases. V was clipped by 6 bases and J by 4 bases; unmatched bases: 5. Germline-derived CDR1 and CDR2 are MDHEN and SYDVKM. The CDR3 length is 14 residues.

The chain employs TRBV5-1 and TRBJ1-2; maybe TRBD1 (6 bases). The CDR3 spans 14 residues. Looked up from germline, CDR1 is SGHRS and CDR2 is YFSETQ. The germline V and J ends were trimmed by 0 bases and 4 bases, with 10 bases remaining between them. CDR3 bases: TGCGCCAGCAGCTTGGAGTCAGGGGCCTATGGCTACACCTTC. Its translation is CASSLESGAYGYTF.

The V gene is TRBV4-1, the J gene TRBJ1-2; D uncertain. The CDR3 spans 13 residues. V shed 6 bases and J shed 4 bases, with 12 bases lying between them. Germline CDR1 MGHRA, CDR2 YSYEKL. The CDR3 reads CASSPTELYGYTF. DNA for the CDR3: TGCGCCAGCAGTCCCACAGAGCTCTATGGCTACACCTTC.

This clone came up a few times. CDR3 sequence: CASRMSSYNSPLHF. DNA for the CDR3: TGTGCCAGTAGAATGAGCTCCTATAATTCACCCCTCCACTTT. V usage is TRBV19 and J usage is TRBJ1-6, with unresolved D. The CDR3 extends over 14 amino acids. Germline V gene lookup returns CDR1 LNHDA and CDR2 SQIVND (reference sequence). Deletions cut 6 bases from V and 0 bases from J, with 6 bases between.

This chain links TRBV6-5 with TRBJ1-1; TRBD1 matches at 10 bases. Germline lookup yields CDR1 MNHEY and CDR2 SVGAGI. With V trimmed by 5 bases and J by 10 bases, 7 bases remained unmatched. This CDR3 has 13 amino acids. The CDR3 is CASSRTGGTRAFF. The CDR3 bases are TGTGCCAGCAGTAGGACAGGGGGGACACGAGCTTTCTTT.

V and J are TRBV29-1 and TRBJ1-5; unclear D gene. Germline CDR1 SQVTM, CDR2 ANQGSEA. There are 13 residues in the CDR3. The germline V and J ends were trimmed by 5 bases and 7 bases, with 15 bases remaining between them. CDR3 amino acids: CSVIGREGQPQHF. The CDR3 region has the DNA TGCAGCGTTATCGGGCGCGAGGGACAGCCCCAGCATTTT.

This clone occurred once. The chain recombines TRBV5-6 with TRBJ1-6, with no clear D. Trimming removed 2 bases at V and 5 bases at J, with 8 bases between. The CDR3 totals 14 residues. The germline CDR1 and CDR2 sequences are SGHDT and YYEEEE. The CDR3 DNA reads as TGTGCCAGCAGCTTAGGGTTCCATAATTCACCCCTCCACTTT. This sequence encodes CASSLGFHNSPLHF.

V and J are TRBV1 and TRBJ2-7; TRBD1 is the table's D call and was not checked against the DNA. TRBV1 is annotated as a pseudogene. This CDR3 has 18 residues. The CDR3 spells CTSSQPTRTGTKTYEQYF. The CDR3 coding sequence is TGCACCAGCAGCCAGCCCACCCGGACAGGGACTAAAACCTACGAGCAGTACTTC.

The CDR3 nucleotides read TGTGCCACCCGACAGGGGGCCGACACCGGGGAGCTGTTTTTT. Its protein product is CATRQGADTGELFF. The V call is TRBV19, the J call TRBJ2-2; 10 bases map to TRBD1. CDR3 length: 14 residues. After removal of 10 bases from V and 3 bases from J, the junction contained 5 bases not matched to a gene. Germline CDR1 and CDR2: LNHDA and SQIVND (reference sequence).

In its sample, this clone was seen a few times. The chain joins TRBV4-3 to TRBJ1-1, with D possibly being TRBD1 (5 bases). The CDR3 extends over 16 amino acids. Germline V gene sequence: CDR1 LGHNA, CDR2 YSLEER. The V end was cut by 0 bases, the J end by 5 bases, with 16 bases between. The CDR3 region is CASSQDRGTGLTEAFF. Written as DNA, the CDR3 is TGCGCCAGCAGCCAAGATAGGGGAACAGGTTTAACTGAAGCTTTCTTT.